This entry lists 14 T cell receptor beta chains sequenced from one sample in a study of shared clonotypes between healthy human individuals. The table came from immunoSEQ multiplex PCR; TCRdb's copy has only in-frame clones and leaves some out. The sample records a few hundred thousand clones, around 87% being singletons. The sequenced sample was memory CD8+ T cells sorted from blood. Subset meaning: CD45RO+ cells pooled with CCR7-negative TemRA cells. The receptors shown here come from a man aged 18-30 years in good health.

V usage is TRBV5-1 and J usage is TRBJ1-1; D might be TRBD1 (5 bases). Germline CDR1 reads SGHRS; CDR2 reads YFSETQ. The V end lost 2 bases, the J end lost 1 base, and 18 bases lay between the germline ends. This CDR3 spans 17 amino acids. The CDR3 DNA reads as TGCGCCAGCAGCTTTGGTCTGGGGGAGGGAGGGAACACTGAAGCTTTCTTT. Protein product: CASSFGLGEGGNTEAFF.

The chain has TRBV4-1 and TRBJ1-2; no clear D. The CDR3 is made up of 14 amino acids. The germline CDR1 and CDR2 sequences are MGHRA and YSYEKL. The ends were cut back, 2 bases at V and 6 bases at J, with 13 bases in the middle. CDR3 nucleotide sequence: TGCGCCAGCAGCCAATCCCAGCTAAGGGATGGCTACACCTTC. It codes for CASSQSQLRDGYTF.

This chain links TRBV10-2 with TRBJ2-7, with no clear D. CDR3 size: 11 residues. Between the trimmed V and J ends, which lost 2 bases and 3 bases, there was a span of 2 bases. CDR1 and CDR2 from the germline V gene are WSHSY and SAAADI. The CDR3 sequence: CASSENYEQYF. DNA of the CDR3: TGCGCCAGCAGTGAGAACTACGAGCAGTACTTC.

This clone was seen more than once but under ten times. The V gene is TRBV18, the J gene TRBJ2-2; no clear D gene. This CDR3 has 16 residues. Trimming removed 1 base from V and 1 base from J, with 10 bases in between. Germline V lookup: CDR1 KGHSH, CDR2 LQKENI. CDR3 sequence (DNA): TGTGCCAGCTCACCACGCAAGGGCCAGAACACCGGGGAGCTGTTTTTT. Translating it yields CASSPRKGQNTGELFF.

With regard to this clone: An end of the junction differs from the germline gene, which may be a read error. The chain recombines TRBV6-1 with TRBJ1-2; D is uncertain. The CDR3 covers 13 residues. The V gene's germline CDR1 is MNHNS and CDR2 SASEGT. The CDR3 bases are TGTGCCAGCAGGGAAGGGCCGTACTATGGCTACACCTTC. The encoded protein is CASREGPYYGYTF.

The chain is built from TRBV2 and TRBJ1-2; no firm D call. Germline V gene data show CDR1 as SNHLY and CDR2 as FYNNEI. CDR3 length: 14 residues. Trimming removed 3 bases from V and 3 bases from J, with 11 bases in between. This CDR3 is CASSEEANDYGYTF. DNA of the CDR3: TGTGCCAGCAGTGAGGAGGCCAATGACTATGGCTACACCTTC. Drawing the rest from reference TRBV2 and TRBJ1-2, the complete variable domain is EPEVTQTPSHQVTQMGQEVILRCVPISNHLYFYWYRQILGQKVEFLVSFYNNEISEKSEIFDDQFSVERPDGSNFTLKIRSTKLEDSAMYFCASSEEANDYGYTFGSGTRLTVV.

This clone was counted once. The CDR3 DNA is TGTGCCAGTTTTAACGTAGGGACCCAGTACTTC. Its translation: CASFNVGTQYF. The chain uses TRBV6-5 and TRBJ2-5; D remains ambiguous. From germline, CDR1 is MNHEY and CDR2 SVGAGI. V was cut by 9 bases and J by 7 bases, with 12 bases left in between. The CDR3 has 11 amino acids.

In DNA, the CDR3 is TGTGCCAGCAGCTTCGAGGACCGATCCTACGAGCAGTACTTC. Its translation: CASSFEDRSYEQYF. The chain couples TRBV13 to TRBJ2-7, with no clear D. The ends were cut back, 3 bases at V and 1 base at J, with 10 bases in the middle. The CDR3 is 14 amino acids. CDR1 is PRHDT and CDR2 is FYEKMQ in the germline V gene (reference sequence). The full variable domain, in which reference TRBV13 and TRBJ2-7 provide the parts outside the CDR3, is AAGVIQSPRHLIKEKRETATLKCYPIPRHDTVYWYQQGPGQDPQFLISFYEKMQSDKGSIPDRFSAQQFSDYHSELNMSSLELGDSALYFCASSFEDRSYEQYFGPGTRLTVT.

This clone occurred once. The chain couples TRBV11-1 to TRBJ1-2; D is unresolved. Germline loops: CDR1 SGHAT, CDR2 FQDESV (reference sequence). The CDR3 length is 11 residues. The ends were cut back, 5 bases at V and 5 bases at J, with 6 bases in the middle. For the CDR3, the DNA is TGTGCCAGCAGCGCGGGTTATGGCTACACCTTC. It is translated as CASSAGYGYTF.

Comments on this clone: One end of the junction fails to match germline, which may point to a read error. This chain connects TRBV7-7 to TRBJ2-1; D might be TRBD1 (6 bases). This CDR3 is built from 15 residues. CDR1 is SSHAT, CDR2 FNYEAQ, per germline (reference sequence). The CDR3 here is CASSVTGSSYNEQFF. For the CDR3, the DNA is TGTGCTAGCAGCGTAACAGGGAGCTCCTACAATGAGCAGTTCTTC. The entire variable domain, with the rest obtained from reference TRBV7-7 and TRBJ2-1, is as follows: GAGVSQSPRYKVTKRGQDVTLRCDPISSHATLYWYQQALGQGPEFLTYFNYEAQPDKSGLPSDRFSAERPEGSISTLTIQRTEQRDSAMYRCASSVTGSSYNEQFFGPGTRLTVL.

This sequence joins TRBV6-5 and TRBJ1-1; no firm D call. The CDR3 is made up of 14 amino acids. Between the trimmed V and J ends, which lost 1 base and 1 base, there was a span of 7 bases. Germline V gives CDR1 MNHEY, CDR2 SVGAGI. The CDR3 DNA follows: TGTGCCAGCAGTTACTGGCCGGGGAACACTGAAGCTTTCTTT. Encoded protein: CASSYWPGNTEAFF.

The CDR3 DNA follows: TGCGCCAGCAGCCAGTCCGACAGGGGGCTTAGCGAGCAGTACTTC. It is translated as CASSQSDRGLSEQYF. V gene TRBV4-1 combines with J gene TRBJ2-7, with 10 bases aligning to TRBD1. The V segment lost 3 bases and the J segment 6 bases; nucleotides outside the gene matches: 8. Per the germline V gene, CDR1 is MGHRA and CDR2 is YSYEKL. This CDR3 has 15 residues.

The CDR3 region is CASSLGPSGRETQYF. The CDR3 DNA reads TGTGCCAGCAGCTTGGGTCCTAGCGGGCGGGAGACCCAGTACTTC. V usage is TRBV5-6 and J usage is TRBJ2-5; 8 bases align to TRBD2. This CDR3 comprises 15 residues. With V trimmed by 0 bases and J by 5 bases, 6 bases remained unmatched. Germline loops: CDR1 SGHDT, CDR2 YYEEEE.

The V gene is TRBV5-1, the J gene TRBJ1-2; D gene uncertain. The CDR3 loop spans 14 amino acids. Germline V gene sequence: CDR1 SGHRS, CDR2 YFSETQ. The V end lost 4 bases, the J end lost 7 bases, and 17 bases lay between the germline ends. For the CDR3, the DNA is TGCGCCAGCAGCCCCTTCCGTGGGGTCGGTGGCTACACCTTC. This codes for CASSPFRGVGGYTF.